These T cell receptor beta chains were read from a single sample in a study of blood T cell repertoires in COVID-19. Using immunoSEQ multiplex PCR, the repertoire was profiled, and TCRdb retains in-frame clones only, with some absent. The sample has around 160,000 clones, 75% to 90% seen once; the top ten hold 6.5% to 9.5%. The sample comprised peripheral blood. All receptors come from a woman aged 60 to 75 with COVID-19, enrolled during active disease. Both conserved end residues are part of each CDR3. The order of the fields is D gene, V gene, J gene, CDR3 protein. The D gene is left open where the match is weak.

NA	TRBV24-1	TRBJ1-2	CATSPPGAGYGYTF
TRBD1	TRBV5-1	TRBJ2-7	CASSSGTGASSYEQYF
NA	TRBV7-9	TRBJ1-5	CASSSQTKAEYQPQHF
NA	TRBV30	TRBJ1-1	CAWGRGGGSLFTEAFF
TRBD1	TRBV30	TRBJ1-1	CAWKGAGKAEAFF
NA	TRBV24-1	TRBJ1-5	CATSDSGDSYSNQPQHF
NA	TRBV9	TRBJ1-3	CASSVEGRAAGNTIYF
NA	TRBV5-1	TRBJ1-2	CASSQSGNPTDGYTF
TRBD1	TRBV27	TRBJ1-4	CASSFAGGPEKLFF
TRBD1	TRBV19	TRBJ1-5	CASTIGTARFNQPQHF
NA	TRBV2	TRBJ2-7	CASNRGGAQYEQYF
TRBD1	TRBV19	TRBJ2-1	CASSLQGAWEQFF
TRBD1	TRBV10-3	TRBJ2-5	CAIGGWGQGKETQYF
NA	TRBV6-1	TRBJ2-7	CASSEFRAGYSYEQYF
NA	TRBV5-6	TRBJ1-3	CASSLAGFSGNTIYF
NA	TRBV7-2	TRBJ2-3	CASSPDSAADTQYF
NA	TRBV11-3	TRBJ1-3	CASSLDGGSGNTIYF
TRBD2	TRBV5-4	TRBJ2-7	CASSLERGGDEQYF
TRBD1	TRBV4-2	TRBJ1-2	CASSQDLAGGTGTGNYGYTF
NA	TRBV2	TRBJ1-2	CASSDIQGDGYTF
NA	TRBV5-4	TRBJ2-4	CASSLVGGYQNIQYF
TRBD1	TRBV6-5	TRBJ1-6	CASSWGQGVVSPLHF
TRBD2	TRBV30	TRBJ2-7	CAWSTAGGHEQYF
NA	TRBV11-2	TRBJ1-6	CASSYLRGDSYNSPLHF
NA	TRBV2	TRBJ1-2	CASSEARTVGYTF
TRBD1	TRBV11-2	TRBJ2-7	CASSLGQGLPYEQYF
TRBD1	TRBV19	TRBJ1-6	CAASDPGQGENSPLHF
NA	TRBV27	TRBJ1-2	CASSLLTGYGYTF
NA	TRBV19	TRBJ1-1	CASSMAGQSEAFF
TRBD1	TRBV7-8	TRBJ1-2	CASSLDEGARNYGYTF
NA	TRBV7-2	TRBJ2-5	CASSLAAETQYF